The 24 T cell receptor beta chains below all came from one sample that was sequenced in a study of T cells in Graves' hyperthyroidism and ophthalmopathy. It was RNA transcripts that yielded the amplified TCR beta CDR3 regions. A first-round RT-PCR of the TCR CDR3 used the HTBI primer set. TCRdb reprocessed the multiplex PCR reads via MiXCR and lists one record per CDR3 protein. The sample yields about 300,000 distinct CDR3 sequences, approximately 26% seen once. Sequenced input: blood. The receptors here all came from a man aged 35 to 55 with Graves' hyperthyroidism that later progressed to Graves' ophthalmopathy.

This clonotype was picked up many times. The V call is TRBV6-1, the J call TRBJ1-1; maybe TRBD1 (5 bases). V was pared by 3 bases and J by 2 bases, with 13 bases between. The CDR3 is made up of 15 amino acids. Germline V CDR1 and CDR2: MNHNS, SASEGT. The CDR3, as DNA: TGTGCCAGCAGTGAGCCTCGGGGGACTAACACTGAAGCTTTCTTT. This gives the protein CASSEPRGTNTEAFF.

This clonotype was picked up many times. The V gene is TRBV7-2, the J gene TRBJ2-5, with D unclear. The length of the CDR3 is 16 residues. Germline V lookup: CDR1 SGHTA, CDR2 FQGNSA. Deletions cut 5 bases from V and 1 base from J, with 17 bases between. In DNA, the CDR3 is TGTGCCAGCAGCCCGGCGCATACCTATCCCCAAGAGACCCAGTACTTC. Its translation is CASSPAHTYPQETQYF.

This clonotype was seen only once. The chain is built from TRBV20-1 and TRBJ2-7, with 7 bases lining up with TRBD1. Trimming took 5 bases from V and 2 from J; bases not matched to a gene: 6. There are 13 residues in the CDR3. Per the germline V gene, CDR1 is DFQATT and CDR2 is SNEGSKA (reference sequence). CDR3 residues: CSAEDRPTYEQYF. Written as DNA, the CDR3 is TGCAGTGCTGAGGACAGGCCGACCTACGAGCAGTACTTC.

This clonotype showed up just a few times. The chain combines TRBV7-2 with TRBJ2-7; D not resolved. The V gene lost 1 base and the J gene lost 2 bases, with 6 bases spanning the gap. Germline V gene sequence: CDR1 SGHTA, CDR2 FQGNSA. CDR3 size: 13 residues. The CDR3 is CASSLGSAYEQYF. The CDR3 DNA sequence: TGTGCCAGCAGCTTAGGGTCCGCCTACGAGCAGTACTTC. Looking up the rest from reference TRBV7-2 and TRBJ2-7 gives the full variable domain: GAGVSQSPSNKVTEKGKDVELRCDPISGHTALYWYRQSLGQGLEFLIYFQGNSAPDKSGLPSDRFSAERTGGSVSTLTIQRTQQEDSAVYLCASSLGSAYEQYFGPGTRLTVT.

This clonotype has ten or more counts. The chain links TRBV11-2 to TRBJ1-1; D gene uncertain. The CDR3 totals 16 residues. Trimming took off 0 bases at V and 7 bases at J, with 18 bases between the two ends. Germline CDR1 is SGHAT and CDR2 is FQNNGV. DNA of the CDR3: TGTGCCAGCAGCTTAGAGAAGTGGGGTCTTTGGGATGAAGCTTTCTTT. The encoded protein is CASSLEKWGLWDEAFF. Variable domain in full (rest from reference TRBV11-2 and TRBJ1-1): EAGVAQSPRYKIIEKRQSVAFWCNPISGHATLYWYQQILGQGPKLLIQFQNNGVVDDSQLPKDRFSAERLKGVDSTLKIQPAKLEDSAVYLCASSLEKWGLWDEAFFGQGTRLTVV.

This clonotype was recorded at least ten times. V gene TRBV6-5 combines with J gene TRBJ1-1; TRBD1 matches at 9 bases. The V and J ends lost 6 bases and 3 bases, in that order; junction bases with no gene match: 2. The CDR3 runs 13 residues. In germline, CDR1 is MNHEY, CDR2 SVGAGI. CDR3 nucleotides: TGTGCCAGCAGAGGGACAGGGTACACTGAAGCTTTCTTT. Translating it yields CASRGTGYTEAFF.

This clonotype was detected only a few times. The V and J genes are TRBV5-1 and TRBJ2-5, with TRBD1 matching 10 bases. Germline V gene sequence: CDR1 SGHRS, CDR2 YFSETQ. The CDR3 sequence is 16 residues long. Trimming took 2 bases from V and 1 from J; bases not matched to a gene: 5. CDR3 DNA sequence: TGCGCCAGCAGCTTCCGGGACAGGGGCATCCAAGAGACCCAGTACTTC. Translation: CASSFRDRGIQETQYF.

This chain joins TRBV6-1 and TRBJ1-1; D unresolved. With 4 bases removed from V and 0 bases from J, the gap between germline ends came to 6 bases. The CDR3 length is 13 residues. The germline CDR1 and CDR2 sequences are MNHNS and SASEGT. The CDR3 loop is CASSARMNTEAFF. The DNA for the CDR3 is TGTGCCAGCAGTGCGCGGATGAACACTGAAGCTTTCTTT.

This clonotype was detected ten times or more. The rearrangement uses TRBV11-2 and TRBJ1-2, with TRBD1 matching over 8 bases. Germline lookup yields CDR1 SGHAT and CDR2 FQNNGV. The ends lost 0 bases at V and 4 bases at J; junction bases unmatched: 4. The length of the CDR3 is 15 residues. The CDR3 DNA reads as TGTGCCAGCAGCTTAGATGCAGGGGGCGTCTATGGCTACACCTTC. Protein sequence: CASSLDAGGVYGYTF.

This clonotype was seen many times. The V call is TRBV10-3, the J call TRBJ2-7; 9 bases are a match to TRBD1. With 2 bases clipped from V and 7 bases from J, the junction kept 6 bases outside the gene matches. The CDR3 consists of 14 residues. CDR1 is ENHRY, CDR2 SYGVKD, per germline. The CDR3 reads CAISENRGREEQYF. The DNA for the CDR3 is TGTGCCATCAGTGAGAACAGGGGGCGCGAAGAGCAGTACTTC.

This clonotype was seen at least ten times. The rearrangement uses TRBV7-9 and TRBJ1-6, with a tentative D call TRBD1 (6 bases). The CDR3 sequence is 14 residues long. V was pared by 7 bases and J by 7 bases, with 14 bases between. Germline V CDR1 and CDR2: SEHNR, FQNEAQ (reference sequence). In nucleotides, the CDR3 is TGTGCCAGCAACGTCGACAGGACAAATTCACCCCTCCACTTT. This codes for CASNVDRTNSPLHF.

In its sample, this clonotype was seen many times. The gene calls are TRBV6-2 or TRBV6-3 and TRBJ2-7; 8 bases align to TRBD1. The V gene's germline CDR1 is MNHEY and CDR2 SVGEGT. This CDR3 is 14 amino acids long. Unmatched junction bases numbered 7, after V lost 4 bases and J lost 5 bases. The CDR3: CASSSGGGYHEQYF. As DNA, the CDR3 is TGTGCCAGCAGTTCAGGGGGCGGCTATCACGAGCAGTACTTC.

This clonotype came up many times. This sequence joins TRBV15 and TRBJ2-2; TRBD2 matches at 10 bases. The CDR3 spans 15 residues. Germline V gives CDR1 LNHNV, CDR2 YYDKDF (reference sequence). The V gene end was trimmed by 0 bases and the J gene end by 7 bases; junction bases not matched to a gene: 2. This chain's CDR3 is CATSRDRLAGGELFF. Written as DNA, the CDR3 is TGTGCCACCAGCAGAGATCGACTAGCGGGCGGGGAGCTGTTTTTT.

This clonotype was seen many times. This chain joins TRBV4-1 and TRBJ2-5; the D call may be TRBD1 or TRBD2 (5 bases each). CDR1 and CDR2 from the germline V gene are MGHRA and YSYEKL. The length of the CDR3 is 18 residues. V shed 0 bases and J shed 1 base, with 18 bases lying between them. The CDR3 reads CASSQEETAGAPQETQYF. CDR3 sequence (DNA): TGCGCCAGCAGCCAAGAAGAGACAGCCGGGGCCCCCCAAGAGACCCAGTACTTC.

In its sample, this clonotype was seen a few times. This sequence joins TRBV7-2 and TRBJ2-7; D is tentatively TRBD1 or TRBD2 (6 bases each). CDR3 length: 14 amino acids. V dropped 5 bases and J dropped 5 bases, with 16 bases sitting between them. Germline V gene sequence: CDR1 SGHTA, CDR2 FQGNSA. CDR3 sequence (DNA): TGTGCCAGCAGCCCTTCGGGGGACACCCACGAGCAGTACTTC. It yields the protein CASSPSGDTHEQYF.

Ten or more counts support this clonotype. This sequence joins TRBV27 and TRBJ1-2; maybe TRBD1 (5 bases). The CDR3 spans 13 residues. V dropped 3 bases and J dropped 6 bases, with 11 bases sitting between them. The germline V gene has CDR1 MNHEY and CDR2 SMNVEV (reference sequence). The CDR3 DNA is TGTGCCAGCAGTTTCTGGGACCGAGATGGCTACACCTTC. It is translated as CASSFWDRDGYTF.

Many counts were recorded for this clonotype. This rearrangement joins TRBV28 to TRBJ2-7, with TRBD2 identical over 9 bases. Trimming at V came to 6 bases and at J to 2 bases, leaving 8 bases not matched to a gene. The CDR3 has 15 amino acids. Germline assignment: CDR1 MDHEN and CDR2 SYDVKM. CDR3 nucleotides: TGTGCCAGCAGGCGTACCGGGACTAGCCCCTACGAGCAGTACTTC. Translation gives CASRRTGTSPYEQYF.

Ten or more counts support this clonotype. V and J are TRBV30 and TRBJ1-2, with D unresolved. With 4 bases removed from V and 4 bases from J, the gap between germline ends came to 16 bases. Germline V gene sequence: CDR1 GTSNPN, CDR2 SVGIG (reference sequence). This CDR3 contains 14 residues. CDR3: CAWTLGPAAYGYTF. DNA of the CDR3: TGTGCCTGGACCCTCGGCCCAGCAGCCTATGGCTACACCTTC.

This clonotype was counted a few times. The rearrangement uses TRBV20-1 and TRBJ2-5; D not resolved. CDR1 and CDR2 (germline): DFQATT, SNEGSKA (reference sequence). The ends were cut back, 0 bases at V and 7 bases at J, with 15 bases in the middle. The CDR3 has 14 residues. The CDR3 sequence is CSARDLGTDGTQYF. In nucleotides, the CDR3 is TGCAGTGCTAGAGATTTGGGAACAGACGGGACCCAGTACTTC.

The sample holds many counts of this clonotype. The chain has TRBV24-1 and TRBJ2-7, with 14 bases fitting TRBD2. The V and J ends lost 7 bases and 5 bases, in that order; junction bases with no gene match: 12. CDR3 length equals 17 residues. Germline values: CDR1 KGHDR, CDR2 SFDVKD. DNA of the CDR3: TGTGCCACCAGCGATGGGGGACTAGCGGGAGCTCGGCACGAGCAGTACTTC. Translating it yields CATSDGGLAGARHEQYF.

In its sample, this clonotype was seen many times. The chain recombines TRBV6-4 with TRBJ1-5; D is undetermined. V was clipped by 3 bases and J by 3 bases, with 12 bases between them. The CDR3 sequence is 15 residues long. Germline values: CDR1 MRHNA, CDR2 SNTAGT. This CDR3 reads CASSENLLVNQPQHF. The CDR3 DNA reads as TGTGCCAGCAGTGAAAATCTCTTAGTCAATCAGCCCCAGCATTTT.

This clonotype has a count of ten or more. CDR3 nucleotides: TGTGCCACCAGCAGAGATTTAGGGAGGGACACTGAAGCTTTCTTT. Translated: CATSRDLGRDTEAFF. This chain connects TRBV15 to TRBJ1-1; no clear D gene. The V end lost 0 bases, the J end lost 3 bases, and 11 bases lay between the germline ends. Germline V lookup: CDR1 LNHNV, CDR2 YYDKDF (reference sequence). CDR3 length: 15 amino acids.

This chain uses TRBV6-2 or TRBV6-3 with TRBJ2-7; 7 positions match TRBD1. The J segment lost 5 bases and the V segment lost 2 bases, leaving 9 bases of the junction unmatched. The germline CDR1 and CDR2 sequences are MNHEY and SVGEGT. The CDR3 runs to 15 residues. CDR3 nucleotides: TGTGCCAGCAGTTACACCCTCAGGGGGAAGGACGAGCAGTACTTC. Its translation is CASSYTLRGKDEQYF.

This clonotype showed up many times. The CDR3 DNA reads as TGTGCCAGTAGGGGCCAGGGGCAGGGCTTGCCCTACGAGCAGTACTTC. Amino acids: CASRGQGQGLPYEQYF. V and J are TRBV19 and TRBJ2-7; a weak D match, TRBD1 (6 bases). Germline lookup yields CDR1 LNHDA and CDR2 SQIVND (reference sequence). V was shortened by 6 bases and J by 2 bases, with 20 bases between the two germline ends. The CDR3 runs to 16 residues.